This entry lists 31 T cell receptor beta chains sequenced from one sample in a study of blood T cell repertoires in COVID-19. Assay used: immunoSEQ multiplex PCR; TCRdb lists only in-frame clones, some missing. The data contain approximately 190,000 clones, under 90% of them singletons. Source material: peripheral blood. These receptors were collected from a man aged 25-40 years with active or convalescent COVID-19.

The genes are TRBV14 and TRBJ2-7; 9 bases map to TRBD2. CDR3 length: 14 amino acids. Germline V gene lookup returns CDR1 SGHDN and CDR2 FVKESK. Unmatched junction bases numbered 7, after V lost 4 bases and J lost 6 bases. This CDR3 reads CASSRPLAGSEQYF. In DNA, the CDR3 is TGTGCCAGCAGCCGACCCCTAGCGGGAAGCGAGCAGTACTTC.

V and J are TRBV6-6 and TRBJ2-7; 7 bases match TRBD2. CDR1 and CDR2 from the germline V gene are MNHNY and SVGAGI (reference sequence). This CDR3 has 14 amino acids. The junction had 10 bases not matched to a gene; V was cut back by 5 bases and J by 6 bases. The CDR3 loop is CASSTPGRESEQYF. DNA for the CDR3: TGTGCCAGCAGTACGCCAGGGAGGGAATCCGAGCAGTACTTC.

A note on this clone: The junction departs from germline at one end; a sequencing error may be responsible. The rearrangement links TRBV7-9 to TRBJ2-5, with unresolved D. Germline V gives CDR1 SEHNR, CDR2 FQNEAQ (reference sequence). The CDR3 is 12 amino acids. DNA of the CDR3: TGTGCCAGCAGCTTAGAACGCCGAGAAGTGGACTTC. This sequence encodes CASSLERREVDF.

Only one count was recorded for this clone. The chain couples TRBV5-4 to TRBJ2-5; tentatively, D is TRBD1 (6 bases). Germline CDR1 reads SGHNT; CDR2 reads YYREEE (reference sequence). CDR3 length: 16 amino acids. V was cut by 2 bases and J by 4 bases, with 18 bases left in between. DNA of the CDR3: TGTGCCAGCAGCTTTTCCACGGGACACAAATTAGAGACCCAGTACTTC. Amino acid sequence: CASSFSTGHKLETQYF.

V is TRBV9 and J is TRBJ1-1; tentative D call: TRBD1 (5 bases). This CDR3 has 14 residues. V lost 4 bases, J lost 2 bases, and 12 bases lay in between. CDR1 and CDR2 from the germline V gene are SGDLS and YYNGEE. CDR3 in amino acids: CASSPGGVNTEAFF. In DNA, the CDR3 is TGTGCCAGCAGCCCGGGGGGGGTAAACACTGAAGCTTTCTTT.

DNA for the CDR3: TGTGCCAGCAGTCGAGGGAACGCCTATACCGGGGAGCTGTTTTTT. Protein: CASSRGNAYTGELFF. V and J are TRBV9 and TRBJ2-2, with D tentatively TRBD2 (5 bases). Germline-derived CDR1 and CDR2 are SGDLS and YYNGEE. CDR3 size: 15 residues. Trimming cost V 5 bases and J 5 bases, with 16 bases left between them.

V usage is TRBV4-3 and J usage is TRBJ1-6; D is unclear. Trimming cost V 5 bases and J 0 bases, with 17 bases left between them. The germline V gene has CDR1 LGHNA and CDR2 YSLEER. This CDR3 contains 18 residues. The CDR3 region has the DNA TGCGCCAGCAGCTCCACAGACACCGGGAGCTCCTATAATTCACCCCTCCACTTT. Its translation is CASSSTDTGSSYNSPLHF.

The J gene is TRBJ2-5, the V gene TRBV3-1 (or the pseudogene TRBV3-2); 7 nucleotides line up with TRBD2. With V trimmed by 0 bases and J by 5 bases, 12 bases remained unmatched. The CDR3 consists of 17 residues. Per germline, CDR1 LGHDT and CDR2 YNNKEL (reference sequence). The CDR3: CASSQDRGEGPPETQYF. Written as DNA, the CDR3 is TGTGCCAGCAGCCAAGATCGGGGGGAGGGCCCTCCTGAGACCCAGTACTTC.

The V and J genes are TRBV5-6 and TRBJ1-1, with 7 bases identical to TRBD1. The CDR3 length is 16 residues. J gave up 0 bases and V 0 bases, and 5 bases lay outside the gene matches. Germline-derived CDR1 and CDR2 are SGHDT and YYEEEE. The CDR3 here is CASSLAMTGLNTEAFF. Written as DNA, the CDR3 is TGTGCCAGCAGCTTGGCTATGACAGGGTTGAACACTGAAGCTTTCTTT.

The sample holds a few counts of this clone. The rearrangement uses TRBV10-3 and TRBJ2-7; 7 bases are a match to TRBD1. The CDR3 is made up of 16 amino acids. The ends lost 1 base at V and 4 bases at J; junction bases unmatched: 10. In germline, CDR1 is ENHRY, CDR2 SYGVKD. CDR3 region: CAISEWTGDRRYEQYF. As DNA, the CDR3 is TGTGCCATCAGTGAGTGGACCGGGGACAGACGATACGAGCAGTACTTC.

The chain combines TRBV5-1 with TRBJ1-1, with D perhaps matching TRBD1 (6 bases). This CDR3 has 15 residues. Germline CDR1 reads SGHRS; CDR2 reads YFSETQ. The germline V and J ends were trimmed by 4 bases and 1 base, with 14 bases remaining between them. The chain's CDR3 is CASSNAGAGNTEAFF. CDR3 sequence (DNA): TGCGCCAGCAGCAATGCAGGGGCGGGGAACACTGAAGCTTTCTTT.

This clone was counted a few times. V usage is TRBV3-1 (or the pseudogene TRBV3-2) and J usage is TRBJ1-6, with a possible D match to TRBD1 (5 bases). Germline lookup yields CDR1 LGHDT and CDR2 YNNKEL (reference sequence). This CDR3 has 14 residues. V lost 3 bases to trimming and J lost 6 bases, with 9 bases between them. The CDR3 nucleotides are TGTGCCAGCAGCCACGGGACTGCTAATTCACCCCTCCACTTT. This gives the protein CASSHGTANSPLHF.

This clone was observed a single time. The J gene is TRBJ2-2, the V gene TRBV5-4, with 16 bases lining up with TRBD2. Germline V gives CDR1 SGHNT, CDR2 YYREEE (reference sequence). This CDR3 has 19 residues. The J segment lost 7 bases and the V segment lost 0 bases, leaving 9 bases of the junction unmatched. Written as DNA, the CDR3 is TGTGCCAGCAGCTTGGGGGGACTAGCGGGAGGGCCGAGGAGCGGGGAGCTGTTTTTT. Protein product: CASSLGGLAGGPRSGELFF.

The chain links TRBV24-1 to TRBJ2-1; D gene ambiguous. CDR1 and CDR2 (germline): KGHDR, SFDVKD. V was pared by 1 base and J by 4 bases, with 7 bases between. The CDR3 is made up of 14 amino acids. The CDR3 spells CATSDFKAYNEQFF. The CDR3, as DNA: TGTGCCACCAGTGATTTTAAAGCTTACAATGAGCAGTTCTTC.

The gene calls are TRBV10-1 and TRBJ2-2, with D perhaps TRBD1 (6 bases). The CDR3 loop spans 16 amino acids. Germline-derived CDR1 and CDR2 are WNHNN and SYGVQD (reference sequence). Trimming pared 3 bases from V and 0 bases from J, leaving 11 bases between. The CDR3 here is CASSDAGQSNTGELFF. The CDR3 DNA reads as TGCGCCAGCAGTGACGCCGGACAGTCGAACACCGGGGAGCTGTTTTTT.

The chain employs TRBV3-1 (or the pseudogene TRBV3-2) and TRBJ2-7; D is undetermined. Trimming removed 1 base at V and 6 bases at J, with 10 bases between. In germline, CDR1 is LGHDT, CDR2 YNNKEL (reference sequence). The CDR3 contains 13 residues. CDR3 in amino acids: CASSQGAQREQYF. CDR3 DNA: TGTGCCAGCAGCCAAGGCGCTCAGCGCGAGCAGTACTTC.

The V and J genes are TRBV10-2 and TRBJ2-1; maybe TRBD2 (6 bases). The CDR3 length is 11 residues. V lost 7 bases to trimming and J lost 10 bases, with 11 bases between them. Germline CDR1 is WSHSY and CDR2 is SAAADI. CDR3 sequence: CASKRDWEQFF. The CDR3 DNA is TGCGCCAGCAAAAGGGACTGGGAGCAGTTCTTC.

The CDR3 DNA reads TGTGCCAGCAGCTTAAGGCCCAGGGGACAGGAGGGTTCACCCCTCCACTTT. Protein sequence: CASSLRPRGQEGSPLHF. The V call is TRBV7-6, the J call TRBJ1-6, with 8 bases that match TRBD1. The CDR3 runs to 17 residues. The V and J ends lost 2 bases and 9 bases, in that order; junction bases with no gene match: 12. Germline assignment: CDR1 SGHVS and CDR2 FNYEAQ. The variable domain in full, completed from reference TRBV7-6 and TRBJ1-6, reads GAGVSQSPRYKVTKRGQDVALRCDPISGHVSLYWYRQALGQGPEFLTYFNYEAQQDKSGLPNDRFSAERPEGSISTLTIQRTEQRDSAMYRCASSLRPRGQEGSPLHFGNGTRLTVT.

This clone has only a few counts. The chain employs TRBV19 and TRBJ2-1; 8 bases map to TRBD2. This CDR3 region has 15 residues. The J segment lost 5 bases and the V segment lost 7 bases, leaving 10 bases of the junction unmatched. Germline-derived CDR1 and CDR2 are LNHDA and SQIVND (reference sequence). The CDR3 loop is CASNFHQGLDNEQFF. CDR3 in DNA: TGTGCCAGTAATTTTCATCAGGGACTAGACAATGAGCAGTTCTTC.

The chain has TRBV11-3 and TRBJ1-1, with D possibly being TRBD1 (5 bases). Germline assignment: CDR1 SGHNT and CDR2 YENEEA. The germline V and J ends were trimmed by 1 base and 0 bases, with 15 bases remaining between them. This CDR3 comprises 17 residues. The CDR3 is CASSLAPYRTMNTEAFF. The CDR3 DNA follows: TGTGCCAGCAGCTTAGCCCCGTACAGGACTATGAACACTGAAGCTTTCTTT.

This rearrangement joins TRBV6-5 to TRBJ1-2; 7 bases match TRBD1. Germline-derived CDR1 and CDR2 are MNHEY and SVGAGI. The trim removed 6 bases at V and 7 bases at J, leaving 11 bases unmatched. This CDR3 is built from 14 residues. CDR3 loop: CASSKTGAPGGYTF. The CDR3 bases are TGTGCCAGCAGCAAAACAGGGGCCCCTGGTGGCTACACCTTC.

In its sample, this clone was seen a few times. CDR3 amino acids: CASSRRLAGVDTQYF. DNA of the CDR3: TGTGCCAGCAGCCGCCGACTAGCGGGAGTGGATACGCAGTATTTT. The chain links TRBV11-3 to TRBJ2-3; 12 bases line up with TRBD2. The J segment lost 6 bases and the V segment lost 5 bases, leaving 6 bases of the junction unmatched. The germline CDR1 and CDR2 sequences are SGHNT and YENEEA. The CDR3 sequence is 15 residues long.

The CDR3 DNA sequence: TGTGCCATCAGACTACAGGGGGCCCTCAGCGAGCAGTACGTC. Translated: CAIRLQGALSEQYV. The rearrangement links TRBV10-3 to TRBJ2-7, with 9 bases identical to TRBD1. CDR1 and CDR2 (germline): ENHRY, SYGVKD. The CDR3 is 14 residues long. The V segment lost 6 bases and the J segment 6 bases; nucleotides outside the gene matches: 9.

This chain joins TRBV28 and TRBJ2-3; 7 nucleotides agree with TRBD2. CDR3 size: 17 residues. In germline, CDR1 is MDHEN, CDR2 SYDVKM. V shed 4 bases and J 2 bases; nucleotides not matched to a gene: 12. CDR3 DNA: TGTGCCAGCAGTTACGACCTCGCCAGCGGGGACACAGATACGCAGTATTTT. Its translation: CASSYDLASGDTDTQYF.

In this sample, this clone turned up many times. The chain is built from TRBV29-1 and TRBJ1-6, with 7 nucleotides matching TRBD1. J was trimmed by 9 bases and V by 5 bases; bases with no gene match: 10. Germline CDR1 SQVTM, CDR2 ANQGSEA. The CDR3 sequence is 14 residues long. CDR3 in amino acids: CSVRTGDGGSPLHF. The CDR3 DNA is TGCAGCGTTCGAACAGGGGACGGGGGTTCACCCCTCCACTTT.

V is TRBV30 and J is TRBJ1-5; 9 bases are shared with TRBD1. The germline V gene encodes CDR1 GTSNPN and CDR2 SVGIG (reference sequence). The CDR3 loop spans 16 amino acids. The V segment lost 5 bases and the J segment 0 bases; nucleotides outside the gene matches: 8. The DNA for the CDR3 is TGTGCCTGGTCGGGACAGGGACCTTATAGCAATCAGCCCCAGCATTTT. This translates into CAWSGQGPYSNQPQHF.

The V call is TRBV27, the J call TRBJ1-1; D is perhaps TRBD1 (6 bases). The germline gives CDR1 MNHEY, CDR2 SMNVEV (reference sequence). V was trimmed by 2 bases and J by 10 bases, leaving 14 bases between them. This CDR3 region has 13 residues. The CDR3 nucleotides read TGTGCCAGCAGTTTAGGTCCAGGGGCCTTAGCTTTCTTT. Amino acids: CASSLGPGALAFF.

The rearrangement links TRBV7-9 to TRBJ2-4; D possibly corresponds to TRBD1 (6 bases). CDR1 is SEHNR, CDR2 FQNEAQ, per germline (reference sequence). CDR3 size: 17 residues. Trimming stripped 5 bases from V and 3 bases from J, with 20 bases between. Written as DNA, the CDR3 is TGTGCCAGCAGCCGCTGGGGGCTGACAGTTCTCAAAAACATTCAGTACTTC. Amino acid sequence: CASSRWGLTVLKNIQYF.

This chain connects TRBV9 to TRBJ1-1; TRBD1 is a possible D gene (5 bases). V shed 3 bases and J shed 3 bases, with 12 bases lying between them. The CDR3 extends over 14 amino acids. Germline-derived CDR1 and CDR2 are SGDLS and YYNGEE. CDR3 DNA sequence: TGTGCCAGCAGCGGGCAGGGTATCGACACTGAAGCTTTCTTT. This encodes CASSGQGIDTEAFF.

This rearrangement joins TRBV6-2 or TRBV6-3 to TRBJ2-5, with 9 bases that match TRBD2. Germline V CDR1 and CDR2: MNHEY, SVGEGT. V shed 2 bases, J shed 5 bases, and the junction held 9 bases outside the gene matches. The CDR3 contains 16 residues. The CDR3 DNA sequence: TGTGCCAGCAGTTACGGCCCTGGCGGGGGGGCTGAGACCCAGTACTTC. It specifies CASSYGPGGGAETQYF.

V usage is TRBV19 and J usage is TRBJ2-1; D ambiguous. There are 19 residues in the CDR3. CDR1 LNHDA and CDR2 SQIVND come from the germline V gene (reference sequence). V was pared by 1 base and J by 2 bases, with 21 bases between. The CDR3 loop reads CASSIGKIRARRPYNEQFF. The CDR3 nucleotides are TGTGCCAGTAGTATAGGGAAGATTCGAGCGAGAAGGCCCTACAATGAGCAGTTCTTC.